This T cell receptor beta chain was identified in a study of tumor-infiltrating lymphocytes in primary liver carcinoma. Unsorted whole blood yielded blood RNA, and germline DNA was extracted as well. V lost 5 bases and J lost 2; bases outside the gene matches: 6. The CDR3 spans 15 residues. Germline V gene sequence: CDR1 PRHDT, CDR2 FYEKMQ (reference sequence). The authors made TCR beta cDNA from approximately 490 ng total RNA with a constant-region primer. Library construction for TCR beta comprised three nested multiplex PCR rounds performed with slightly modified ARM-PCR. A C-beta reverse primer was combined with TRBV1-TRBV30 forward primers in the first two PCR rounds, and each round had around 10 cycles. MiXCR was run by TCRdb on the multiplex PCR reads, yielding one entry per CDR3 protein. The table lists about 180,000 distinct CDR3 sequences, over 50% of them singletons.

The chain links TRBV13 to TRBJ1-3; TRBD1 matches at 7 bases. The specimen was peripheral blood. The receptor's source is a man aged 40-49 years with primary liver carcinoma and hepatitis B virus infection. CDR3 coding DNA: TGTGCCAGCAGCCTCAGGGGGAAGGCTGGAAACACCATATATTTT. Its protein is CASSLRGKAGNTIYF.